The source of this TCR beta chain is a study of blood T cell repertoires in COVID-19. Study-level information: There were acute and convalescent COVID-19 samples, and they came from the United States, Italy and Spain.

The CDR3 is 16 residues long. Per the germline V gene, CDR1 is SGHDT and CDR2 is YYEEEE. Unmatched junction bases numbered 8, after V lost 3 bases and J lost 4 bases. Measured with immunoSEQ multiplex PCR; TCRdb has only the in-frame clones, and not every one. Of 50,000 to 60,000 clones listed, 75% to 85% were seen once; the top ten hold roughly 13%. Sequencing used peripheral blood. This clonotype originated in a human donor in a cohort sampled during active COVID-19. V usage is TRBV5-6 and J usage is TRBJ2-2; 8 bases line up with TRBD2. CDR3 sequence (DNA): TGTGCCAGCAGCTCTGGCTTGGGACTAGGCACCGGGGAGCTGTTTTTT. Its protein is CASSSGLGLGTGELFF.